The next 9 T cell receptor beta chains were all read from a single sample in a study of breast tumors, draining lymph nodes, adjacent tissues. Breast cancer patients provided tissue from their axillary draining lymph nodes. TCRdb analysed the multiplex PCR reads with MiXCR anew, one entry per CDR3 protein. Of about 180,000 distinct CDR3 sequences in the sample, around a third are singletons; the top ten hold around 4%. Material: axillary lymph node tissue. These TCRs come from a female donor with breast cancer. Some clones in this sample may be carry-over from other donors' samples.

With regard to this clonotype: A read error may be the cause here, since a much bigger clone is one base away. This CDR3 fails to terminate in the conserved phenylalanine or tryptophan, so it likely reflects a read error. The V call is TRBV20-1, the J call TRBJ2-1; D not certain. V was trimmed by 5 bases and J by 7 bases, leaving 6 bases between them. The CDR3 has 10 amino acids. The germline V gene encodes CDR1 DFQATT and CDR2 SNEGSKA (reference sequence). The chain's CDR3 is CSARQNEQFS. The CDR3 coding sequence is TGCAGTGCTCGCCAGAATGAGCAGTTCTCC.

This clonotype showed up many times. The CDR3, as DNA: TGCAGTGCCAGGGGTTTCACAGGGGTTATTTTCTACAATGAGCAGTTCTTC. Translated, it gives CSARGFTGVIFYNEQFF. The chain joins TRBV20-1 to TRBJ2-1, with 7 bases that match TRBD1. V gave up 6 bases and J gave up 3 bases; unmatched junction bases: 17. The CDR3 is 17 residues long. Germline lookup yields CDR1 DFQATT and CDR2 SNEGSKA (reference sequence).

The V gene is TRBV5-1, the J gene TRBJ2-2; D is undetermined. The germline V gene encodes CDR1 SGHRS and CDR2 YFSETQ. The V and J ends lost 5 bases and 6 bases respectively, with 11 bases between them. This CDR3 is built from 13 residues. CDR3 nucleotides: TGCGCCAGCAGTAGGGATTTCGCCGGGGAGCTGTTTTTT. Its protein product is CASSRDFAGELFF.

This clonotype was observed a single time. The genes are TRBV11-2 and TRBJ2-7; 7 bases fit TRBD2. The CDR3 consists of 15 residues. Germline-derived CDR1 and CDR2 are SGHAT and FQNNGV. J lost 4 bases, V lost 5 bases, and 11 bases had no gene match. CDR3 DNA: TGTGCCAGCAGCCCAGAAAGCGGGACTGGGTACGAGCAGTACTTC. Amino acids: CASSPESGTGYEQYF.

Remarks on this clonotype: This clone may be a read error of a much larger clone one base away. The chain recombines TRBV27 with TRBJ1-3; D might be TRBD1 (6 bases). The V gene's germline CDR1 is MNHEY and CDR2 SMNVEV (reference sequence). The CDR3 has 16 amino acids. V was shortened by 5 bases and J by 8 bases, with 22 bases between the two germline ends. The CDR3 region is CASSITGTGGGDTIYF. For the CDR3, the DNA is TGTGCCAGCAGTATAACCGGGACGGGAGGGGGAGACACCATATATTTT.

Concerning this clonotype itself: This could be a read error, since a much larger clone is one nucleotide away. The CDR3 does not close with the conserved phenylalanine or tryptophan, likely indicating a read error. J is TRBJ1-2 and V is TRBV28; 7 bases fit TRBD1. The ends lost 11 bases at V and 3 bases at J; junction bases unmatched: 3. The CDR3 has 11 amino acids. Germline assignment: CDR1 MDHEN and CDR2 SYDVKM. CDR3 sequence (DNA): TGTGCCGGTGGGACAGACTATGGCTACACCCTC. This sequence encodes CAGGTDYGYTL.

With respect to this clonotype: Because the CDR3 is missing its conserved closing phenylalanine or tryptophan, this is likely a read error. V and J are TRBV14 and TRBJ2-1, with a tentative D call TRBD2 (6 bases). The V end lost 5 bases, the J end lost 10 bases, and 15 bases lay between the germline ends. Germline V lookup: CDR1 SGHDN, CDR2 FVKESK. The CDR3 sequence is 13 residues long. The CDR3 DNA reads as TGTGCCAGCAGCTTTCGACTAGGCGGCGAGCAGTTCCTC. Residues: CASSFRLGGEQFL.

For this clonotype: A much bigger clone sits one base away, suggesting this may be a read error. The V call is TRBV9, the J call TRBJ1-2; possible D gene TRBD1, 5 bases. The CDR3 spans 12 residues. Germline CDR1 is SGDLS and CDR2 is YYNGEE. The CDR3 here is CASSSSGGGCTF. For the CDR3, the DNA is TGTGCCAGCAGCTCCTCGGGGGGTGGCTGCACCTTC.

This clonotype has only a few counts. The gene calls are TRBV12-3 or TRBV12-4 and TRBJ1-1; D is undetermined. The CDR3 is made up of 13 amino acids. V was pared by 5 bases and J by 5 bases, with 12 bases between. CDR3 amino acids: CASSPPGRTEAFF. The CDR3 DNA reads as TGTGCCAGCAGTCCCCCTGGACGTACTGAAGCTTTCTTT.